These 16 T cell receptor beta chains originate from one sample sequenced in a study of T cell responses to AZD1222 COVID-19 vaccine. The protocol was immunoSEQ multiplex PCR, while the TCRdb copy is restricted to in-frame clones and leaves out a portion. The data contain 110,000 to 150,000 clones, over 75% of them singletons. The sample was peripheral blood, taken on day 0 of AZD1222 vaccination. These receptors were obtained from an adult in good health.

The chain has TRBV9 and TRBJ1-3; the match to TRBD1 covers 7 bases. V lost 3 bases, J lost 0 bases, and 3 bases stayed unmatched. The CDR3 runs 15 residues. Germline lookup yields CDR1 SGDLS and CDR2 YYNGEE. CDR3 protein: CASSAQGISGNTIYF. The CDR3 nucleotides read TGTGCCAGCAGCGCACAGGGGATCTCTGGAAACACCATATATTTT.

The CDR3 protein is CASSIVSSADSPLHF. DNA for the CDR3: TGTGCCAGCAGTATAGTGTCTTCAGCTGATTCACCCCTCCACTTT. The chain couples TRBV3-1 (or the pseudogene TRBV3-2) to TRBJ1-6, with no clear D. The CDR3 has 15 amino acids. V lost 6 bases and J 8 bases, leaving 17 bases between the germline ends. The germline V gene encodes CDR1 LGHDT and CDR2 YNNKEL (reference sequence).

The rearrangement links TRBV2 to TRBJ1-5; 9 bases agree with TRBD1. The V and J ends lost 6 bases and 5 bases, in that order; junction bases with no gene match: 5. This CDR3 is built from 14 residues. CDR1 and CDR2 (germline): SNHLY, FYNNEI. CDR3 sequence (DNA): TGTGCCAGCAGACCGGGACAGGGTTATCAGCCCCAGCATTTT. This sequence encodes CASRPGQGYQPQHF. Full variable domain (remainder filled in from reference TRBV2 and TRBJ1-5): EPEVTQTPSHQVTQMGQEVILRCVPISNHLYFYWYRQILGQKVEFLVSFYNNEISEKSEIFDDQFSVERPDGSNFTLKIRSTKLEDSAMYFCASRPGQGYQPQHFGDGTRLSIL.

The rearrangement links TRBV7-9 to TRBJ2-2; D is uncertain. V shed 1 base and J shed 3 bases, with 6 bases lying between them. The CDR3 length is 14 residues. Germline-derived CDR1 and CDR2 are SEHNR and FQNEAQ (reference sequence). The CDR3 DNA reads TGTGCCAGCAGCTTAGAGGCGGACACCGGGGAGCTGTTTTTT. Protein: CASSLEADTGELFF.

This clone was observed once. This rearrangement joins TRBV3-1 (or the pseudogene TRBV3-2) to TRBJ1-2; D call uncertain. Germline V CDR1 and CDR2: LGHDT, YNNKEL (reference sequence). CDR3 length: 13 amino acids. V was clipped by 4 bases and J by 8 bases, with 14 bases between them. CDR3 sequence: CASSRSGSGGYTF. CDR3 coding DNA: TGTGCCAGCAGCCGCTCTGGGTCAGGAGGCTACACCTTC.

The chain couples TRBV6-1 to TRBJ1-5; tentatively, D is TRBD1 (6 bases). Germline V gene lookup returns CDR1 MNHNS and CDR2 SASEGT. CDR3 length equals 15 residues. Between the trimmed V and J ends, which lost 7 bases and 2 bases, there was a span of 15 bases. CDR3 sequence: CASKGGGAGNQPQHF. The DNA of the CDR3 is TGTGCCAGCAAGGGAGGGGGGGCTGGCAATCAGCCCCAGCATTTT.

The chain uses TRBV19 and TRBJ1-2; weak D call: TRBD1 (5 bases). The V end lost 5 bases, the J end lost 2 bases, and 15 bases lay between the germline ends. Germline assignment: CDR1 LNHDA and CDR2 SQIVND (reference sequence). CDR3 length: 15 residues. CDR3 loop: CASSDTGSLNYGYTF. CDR3 in DNA: TGTGCCAGTAGTGACACAGGTTCTTTAAACTATGGCTACACCTTC.

The chain couples TRBV15 to TRBJ2-1, with D tentatively TRBD2 (5 bases). Germline CDR1 and CDR2: LNHNV and YYDKDF (reference sequence). Trimming removed 6 bases at V and 9 bases at J, with 18 bases between. The CDR3 has 14 residues. CDR3: CATRPGWGRGEQFF. Written as DNA, the CDR3 is TGTGCCACCAGGCCCGGGTGGGGTCGGGGTGAGCAGTTCTTC.

This clone was counted between two and nine times. The chain has TRBV7-2 and TRBJ1-2; the D gene is possibly TRBD1 (5 bases). Germline V gives CDR1 SGHTA, CDR2 FQGNSA. Between the trimmed V and J ends, which lost 0 bases and 6 bases, there was a span of 8 bases. The CDR3 runs 13 residues. Written as DNA, the CDR3 is TGTGCCAGCAGCTTAGCCGAGACAGATGGCTACACCTTC. It codes for CASSLAETDGYTF.

The CDR3: CSADQGKSSTDTQYF. The DNA of the CDR3 is TGCAGCGCTGACCAGGGCAAATCTAGCACAGATACGCAGTATTTT. V and J are TRBV29-1 and TRBJ2-3; weak D call: TRBD1 (5 bases). The germline V and J ends were trimmed by 7 bases and 0 bases, with 17 bases remaining between them. CDR1 is SQVTM, CDR2 ANQGSEA, per germline. The CDR3 totals 15 residues.

The J gene is TRBJ1-1, the V gene TRBV30; perhaps TRBD1 as D (5 bases). With 4 bases removed from V and 4 bases from J, the gap between germline ends came to 13 bases. The V gene's germline CDR1 is GTSNPN and CDR2 SVGIG (reference sequence). The CDR3 is 13 residues long. CDR3 in amino acids: CAWNPEGPTEAFF. The CDR3 region has the DNA TGTGCCTGGAACCCAGAGGGGCCCACTGAAGCTTTCTTT.

The V gene is TRBV5-1, the J gene TRBJ1-3; 7 bases are a match to TRBD1. V was clipped by 0 bases and J by 0 bases; unmatched bases: 6. The germline V gene has CDR1 SGHRS and CDR2 YFSETQ. The CDR3 totals 17 residues. The CDR3 bases are TGCGCCAGCAGCTTGGCCGGGACAGCAAGCTCTGGAAACACCATATATTTT. It codes for CASSLAGTASSGNTIYF.

The chain has TRBV7-8 and TRBJ1-3; TRBD1 agrees at 7 bases. CDR1 SGHVS and CDR2 FQNEAQ come from the germline V gene. The CDR3 loop spans 16 amino acids. The junction had 5 bases not matched to a gene; V was cut back by 3 bases and J by 0 bases. CDR3 amino acids: CASSFTGTASGNTIYF. In DNA form, the CDR3 reads TGTGCCAGCAGCTTTACCGGGACAGCCTCTGGAAACACCATATATTTT.

The J gene is TRBJ2-1, the V gene TRBV19, with 8 bases identical to TRBD1. Germline values: CDR1 LNHDA, CDR2 SQIVND (reference sequence). J lost 4 bases, V lost 3 bases, and 5 bases had no gene match. This CDR3 contains 15 residues. The CDR3: CASSIAGGYYNEQFF. DNA of the CDR3: TGTGCCAGTAGTATCGCAGGGGGCTATTACAATGAGCAGTTCTTC.

As concerns this clone: At one end the junction does not follow the germline gene, possibly because of a read error. The rearrangement links TRBV18 to TRBJ1-4, with D unresolved. The length of the CDR3 is 13 residues. Germline-derived CDR1 and CDR2 are KGHSH and LQKENI. The CDR3 loop is CASSPQPVEKLFF. Written as DNA, the CDR3 is TGTGCCAGCTCCCCACAGCCTGTTGAAAAACTGTTTTTT.

The V gene is TRBV4-1, the J gene TRBJ1-2; weak D call: TRBD1 (6 bases). With 3 bases removed from V and 6 bases from J, the gap between germline ends came to 11 bases. CDR3 size: 13 residues. The germline V gene encodes CDR1 MGHRA and CDR2 YSYEKL. The CDR3 region is CASSQNRGHGYTF. In DNA form, the CDR3 reads TGCGCCAGCAGCCAGAATCGGGGGCATGGCTACACCTTC.